This T cell receptor beta chain derives from a study of cytomegalovirus exposure and HLA in healthy donors. Germline loops: CDR1 PRHDT, CDR2 FYEKMQ (reference sequence). Trimming at V came to 2 bases and at J to 4 bases, leaving 3 bases not matched to a gene. CDR3 length: 14 amino acids. 13 Jbeta primers and 60 Vbeta primers were used for the PCR. The method was immunoSEQ multiplex PCR; TCRdb's version includes in-frame clones alone and lacks a portion of them. The sample includes 200,000 or so clones, approximately 78% seen only once; the top ten take around 3%. The chain couples TRBV13 to TRBJ2-5; 8 nucleotides match TRBD1. This TCR derives from a woman aged 40 to 50 in good health and CMV-seronegative. Sequenced input: PBMCs. The CDR3 sequence: CASSLRQGRETQYF. DNA for the CDR3: TGTGCCAGCAGCTTAAGACAGGGGCGAGAGACCCAGTACTTC. The variable domain in full, with the rest retrieved from reference TRBV13 and TRBJ2-5, is AAGVIQSPRHLIKEKRETATLKCYPIPRHDTVYWYQQGPGQDPQFLISFYEKMQSDKGSIPDRFSAQQFSDYHSELNMSSLELGDSALYFCASSLRQGRETQYFGPGTRLLVL.